These 15 T cell receptor beta chains share one sample of origin, sequenced in a study of beta chain features in type 1 diabetes (dated by TCRdb to 2016 to 2019). Library preparation employed the immunoSEQ multiplex PCR assay. The High Capacity cDNA Reverse Transcription Kit was used to reverse transcribe all of the isolated RNA, meaning that expressed TCRB transcripts were what got sequenced. The immuneACCESS repertoire file appears here via TCRdb, limited to in-frame rearrangements. These files lack a portion of the clones; in checked studies, under half of the deficit traces to unresolved V genes, and the cause of the others is not known. This sample comprises 300,000 to 350,000 clones, under 8.5% of them detected only once. The top ten clonotypes cover around 0.44% of the sample. Sequenced: central memory CD4+ T cells from blood. These receptors all come from a woman between 18 and 30 years old in good health.

The gene calls are TRBV18 and TRBJ2-7; 9 nucleotides match TRBD1. CDR1 KGHSH and CDR2 LQKENI come from the germline V gene. There are 14 residues in the CDR3. J gave up 6 bases and V 4 bases, and 7 bases lay outside the gene matches. CDR3 nucleotides: TGTGCCAGCTCACTTGACAGGGGGAGGCTCGAGCAGTACTTC. Translated: CASSLDRGRLEQYF.

This sequence joins TRBV28 and TRBJ2-1; 8 nucleotides align to TRBD2. Trimming took 1 base from V and 15 from J; bases not matched to a gene: 8. The CDR3 is 13 amino acids. Germline-derived CDR1 and CDR2 are MDHEN and SYDVKM. CDR3 sequence reads: CASSLSGTSYLFF. The CDR3 nucleotides are TGTGCCAGCAGTTTATCAGGGACTAGTTATTTGTTCTTC.

This chain links TRBV11-2 with TRBJ2-3; no clear D. V was clipped by 0 bases and J by 3 bases, with 10 bases between them. The CDR3 length is 15 residues. Germline V lookup: CDR1 SGHAT, CDR2 FQNNGV. DNA for the CDR3: TGTGCCAGCAGCTTAGATCTCGGCGGAACAGATACGCAGTATTTT. Protein product: CASSLDLGGTDTQYF. Using reference TRBV11-2 and TRBJ2-3 for the parts outside the CDR3, the full variable domain is EAGVAQSPRYKIIEKRQSVAFWCNPISGHATLYWYQQILGQGPKLLIQFQNNGVVDDSQLPKDRFSAERLKGVDSTLKIQPAKLEDSAVYLCASSLDLGGTDTQYFGPGTRLTVL.

This clone showed up just a few times. V gene TRBV7-9 combines with J gene TRBJ1-2; D might be TRBD1 (5 bases). Germline CDR1 is SEHNR and CDR2 is FQNEAQ (reference sequence). Trimming removed 1 base from V and 2 bases from J, with 8 bases in between. The CDR3 has 14 amino acids. CDR3 sequence reads: CASSLGGANYGYTF. CDR3 DNA: TGTGCCAGCAGCTTAGGCGGGGCCAACTATGGCTACACCTTC.

This clone was detected only a few times. The V gene is TRBV6-6, the J gene TRBJ2-7; D not certain. Looked up from germline, CDR1 is MNHNY and CDR2 is SVGAGI (reference sequence). This CDR3 contains 15 residues. The V end was cut by 7 bases, the J end by 2 bases, with 18 bases between. The DNA for the CDR3 is TGTGCCAGCACCTCGATTACGGCGCCGACCTACGAGCAGTACTTC. Residues: CASTSITAPTYEQYF.

The V gene is TRBV9, the J gene TRBJ2-3; no definite D call. Germline lookup yields CDR1 SGDLS and CDR2 YYNGEE. V lost 0 bases to trimming and J lost 2 bases, with 10 bases between them. This CDR3 comprises 15 residues. In nucleotides, the CDR3 is TGTGCCAGCAGCGTAGAAGGATTCCCCACAGATACGCAGTATTTT. Protein product: CASSVEGFPTDTQYF.

This clone was counted between two and nine times. This chain links TRBV6-6 with TRBJ2-1, with 10 nucleotides matching TRBD2. CDR3 length equals 16 residues. V was pared by 4 bases and J by 7 bases, with 10 bases of the junction left unmatched. CDR1 is MNHNY, CDR2 SVGAGI, per germline (reference sequence). The CDR3 DNA is TGTGCCAGCAGTTTAGTTAGCACTAGCGGGAAGAATGAGCAGTTCTTC. Its translation is CASSLVSTSGKNEQFF.

There are many counts of this clone. J is TRBJ2-3 and V is TRBV19; no clear D. V was trimmed by 3 bases and J by 9 bases, leaving 19 bases between them. This CDR3 region has 15 residues. Germline assignment: CDR1 LNHDA and CDR2 SQIVND (reference sequence). The CDR3 sequence: CASSIRPDVWVTQYF. CDR3 coding DNA: TGTGCCAGTAGTATCCGACCCGATGTATGGGTAACGCAGTATTTT.

This clone was detected a few times. The gene calls are TRBV30 and TRBJ1-2; no reliable D call. The germline V gene has CDR1 GTSNPN and CDR2 SVGIG (reference sequence). The CDR3 consists of 17 residues. The V and J ends lost 0 bases and 0 bases respectively, with 17 bases between them. For the CDR3, the DNA is TGTGCCTGGAGTGTAGACGTTGGCCGCCCGTCTAACTATGGCTACACCTTC. It encodes CAWSVDVGRPSNYGYTF. The complete variable domain, with remaining parts taken from reference TRBV30 and TRBJ1-2, reads SQTIHQWPATLVQPVGSPLSLECTVEGTSNPNLYWYRQAAGRGLQLLFYSVGIGQISSEVPQNLSASRPQDRQFILSSKKLLLSDSGFYLCAWSVDVGRPSNYGYTFGSGTRLTVV.

The CDR3 DNA sequence: TGTGCCAGCAGCTTCTCGGGAGGTCAGGTGGAGCTGTTTTTT. Translation gives CASSFSGGQVELFF. The chain has TRBV5-5 and TRBJ2-2; TRBD2 matches at 7 bases. V gave up 2 bases and J gave up 10 bases; unmatched junction bases: 8. Germline loops: CDR1 SGHKS, CDR2 YYEKEE (reference sequence). The CDR3 runs to 14 residues.

V is TRBV5-1 and J is TRBJ2-3, with 9 bases identical to TRBD2. After removal of 0 bases from V and 4 bases from J, the junction contained 3 bases not matched to a gene. The CDR3 runs 15 residues. Germline CDR1 and CDR2: SGHRS and YFSETQ. The CDR3, as DNA: TGCGCCAGCAGCTTGGTTTTAGCGGGAGCAGATACGCAGTATTTT. This codes for CASSLVLAGADTQYF.

This clone was found a few times. J is TRBJ1-2 and V is TRBV7-8; TRBD1 agrees at 8 bases. The CDR3 length is 15 residues. Per the germline V gene, CDR1 is SGHVS and CDR2 is FQNEAQ. V lost 1 base and J lost 4; bases outside the gene matches: 5. CDR3 bases: TGTGCCAGCAGCTTAGGGGACAGGCGAGGCTATGGCTACACCTTC. Its translation is CASSLGDRRGYGYTF. The entire variable domain, with the rest obtained from reference TRBV7-8 and TRBJ1-2, is as follows: GAGVSQSPRYKVAKRGQDVALRCDPISGHVSLFWYQQALGQGPEFLTYFQNEAQLDKSGLPSDRFFAERPEGSVSTLKIQRTQQEDSAVYLCASSLGDRRGYGYTFGSGTRLTVV.

V gene TRBV21-1 combines with J gene TRBJ1-1. TRBV21-1 is a pseudogene. The CDR3 spans 15 residues. The CDR3 region has the DNA TGTGCCAGCAGCACGGGGGGGGCGCGGGGCACTGAAGCTTTCTTT. As protein: CASSTGGARGTEAFF.

This clone was seen repeatedly, ten times or more. The chain couples TRBV11-2 to TRBJ2-2, with D perhaps TRBD1 or TRBD2 (5 bases each). This CDR3 is 15 amino acids long. CDR1 is SGHAT and CDR2 is FQNNGV in the germline V gene. Trimming removed 7 bases from V and 1 base from J, with 13 bases in between. The CDR3 nucleotides read TGTGCCAGCATCCCCATGAGGGGGAACACCGGGGAGCTGTTTTTT. It specifies CASIPMRGNTGELFF.

The chain employs TRBV9 and TRBJ2-5, with TRBD1 as a possible D gene (5 bases). The V gene's germline CDR1 is SGDLS and CDR2 YYNGEE. V lost 2 bases to trimming and J lost 1 base, with 12 bases between them. The CDR3 length is 15 residues. Here the CDR3 reads CASSVAQGIQETQYF. CDR3 sequence (DNA): TGTGCCAGCAGCGTGGCTCAGGGAATCCAAGAGACCCAGTACTTC.